This T cell receptor beta chain was captured by sequencing in a study of sequential checkpoint blockade in melanoma. Study information: Randomization was 1:1 between first-line nivolumab→ipilimumab and ipilimumab→nivolumab. Maintenance nivolumab came after either treatment sequence.

Profiling relied on immunoSEQ multiplex PCR, and the TCRdb table lists in-frame clones only, not all of them. The sample lists about 5,000 clones, about 80% seen once, with about 30% in the top ten. Documented treatment: randomized to nivolumab then ipilimumab (arm A) or the reverse (arm B). Patients had received no earlier DNA-damaging chemotherapy. From thawed PBMCs, live CD3+CD8+ cells negative for CD19 and CD56 were sorted. V gave up 7 bases and J gave up 5 bases, with 18 bases separating them. The length of the CDR3 is 15 residues. Germline assignment: CDR1 SGHTA and CDR2 FQGTGA. The sequenced sample was CD8+ T cells sorted from blood (inferred from file names), obtained from a patient given nivolumab and ipilimumab in sequence. This chain connects TRBV7-3 to TRBJ2-1; maybe TRBD2 (7 bases). The sequence came from a human donor with melanoma. This CDR3 reads CASNLGGGAHNEQFF. The CDR3, as DNA: TGTGCCAGCAACCTAGGAGGGGGGGCTCACAATGAGCAGTTCTTC.